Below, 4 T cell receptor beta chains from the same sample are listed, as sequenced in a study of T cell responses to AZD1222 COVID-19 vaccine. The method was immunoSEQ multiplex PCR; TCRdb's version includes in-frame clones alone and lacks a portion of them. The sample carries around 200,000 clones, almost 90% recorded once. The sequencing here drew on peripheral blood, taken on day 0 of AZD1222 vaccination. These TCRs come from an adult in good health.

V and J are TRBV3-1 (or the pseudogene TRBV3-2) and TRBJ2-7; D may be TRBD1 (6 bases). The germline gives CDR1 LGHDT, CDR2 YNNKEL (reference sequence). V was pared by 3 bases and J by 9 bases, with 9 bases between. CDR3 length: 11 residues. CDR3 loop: CASSQLDRQYF. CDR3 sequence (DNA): TGTGCCAGCAGCCAGCTGGACAGGCAGTACTTC.

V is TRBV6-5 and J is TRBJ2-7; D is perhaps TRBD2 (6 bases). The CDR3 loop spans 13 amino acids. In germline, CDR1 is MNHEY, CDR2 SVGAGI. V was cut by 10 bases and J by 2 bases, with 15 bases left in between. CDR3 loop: CATLSGFAYEQYF. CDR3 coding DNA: TGTGCCACCCTCAGCGGGTTTGCCTACGAGCAGTACTTC.

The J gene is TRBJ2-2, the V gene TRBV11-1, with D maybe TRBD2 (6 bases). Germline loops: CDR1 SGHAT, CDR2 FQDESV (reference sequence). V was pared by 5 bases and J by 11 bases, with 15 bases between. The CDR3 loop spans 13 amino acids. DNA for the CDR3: TGTGCCAGCAGCCTAGGACCGGGAGTAGAGCTGTTTTTT. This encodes CASSLGPGVELFF.

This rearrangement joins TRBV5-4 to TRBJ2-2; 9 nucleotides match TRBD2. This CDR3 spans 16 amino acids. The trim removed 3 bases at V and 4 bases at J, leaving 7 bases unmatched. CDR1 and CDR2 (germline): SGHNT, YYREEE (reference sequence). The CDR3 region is CASSSLAGVSTGELFF. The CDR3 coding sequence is TGTGCCAGCAGCTCCTTAGCGGGGGTGAGCACCGGGGAGCTGTTTTTT.